This passage covers 27 T cell receptor beta chains from one sample sequenced in a study of blood T cells in healthy people across ages. Combining a sample-barcoded 5' primer with a J-beta primer mix, a second PCR ran for 7 to 11 cycles. TCRdb re-derived calls from the 5' RACE reads in MiXCR, one entry per CDR3 protein. The table lists approximately 830,000 distinct CDR3 sequences, about 62% of them singletons. Input material: blood. The receptors originated from a man in his thirties or forties in good health.

The chain is built from TRBV2 and TRBJ1-1; the D gene is possibly TRBD1 (6 bases). V was clipped by 2 bases and J by 6 bases, with 13 bases between them. In germline, CDR1 is SNHLY, CDR2 FYNNEI. The CDR3 length is 14 residues. CDR3 DNA: TGTGCCAGCAGTGAAATGGCTGGGACATCTGAAGCTTTCTTT. Its translation is CASSEMAGTSEAFF.

This chain links TRBV28 with TRBJ2-4; perhaps TRBD1 as D (6 bases). Matching the DNA end better, TRBJ2-7 makes the J call doubtful. The CDR3 consists of 15 residues. Germline loops: CDR1 MDHEN, CDR2 SYDVKM. The CDR3 protein is CASSLSGQTLYEQYF. CDR3 nucleotides: TGTGCCAGCAGTCTATCCGGACAGACTCTTTACGAGCAGTACTTC.

The CDR3 sequence: CASSFSALALETQYF. The CDR3 DNA follows: TGTGCCAGCAGTTTTTCCGCCCTAGCGTTGGAGACCCAGTACTTC. The chain carries TRBV12-3 or TRBV12-4 and TRBJ2-4; maybe TRBD2 (6 bases). Near its end, the DNA agrees better with TRBJ2-5, so the J call may be wrong. This CDR3 spans 15 amino acids.

This clonotype was seen only a few times. The chain combines TRBV20-1 with TRBJ2-1; 11 bases fit TRBD2. Trimming removed 5 bases from V and 7 bases from J; junction bases left unmatched: 16. Germline V gene sequence: CDR1 DFQATT, CDR2 SNEGSKA (reference sequence). The CDR3 loop spans 17 amino acids. The CDR3 sequence is CSAVSPWLAGGDNEQFF. The CDR3 DNA is TGCAGTGCTGTAAGCCCTTGGCTAGCGGGGGGCGATAATGAGCAGTTCTTC.

The chain has TRBV7-9 and TRBJ2-7, with 12 bases aligning to TRBD2. The V segment lost 3 bases and the J segment 3 bases; nucleotides outside the gene matches: 6. Germline assignment: CDR1 SEHNR and CDR2 FQNEAQ (reference sequence). This CDR3 is 16 amino acids long. The CDR3 sequence: CASSFTSGRLVYEQYF. CDR3 coding DNA: TGTGCCAGCAGCTTTACTAGCGGGAGGTTGGTCTACGAGCAGTACTTC.

This chain links TRBV7-3 with TRBJ2-1, with 8 bases that match TRBD2. Trimming at V came to 4 bases and at J to 4 bases, leaving 3 bases not matched to a gene. CDR3 length: 14 amino acids. Germline V gives CDR1 SGHTA, CDR2 FQGTGA. CDR3 sequence reads: CASSSASGYNEQFF. CDR3 in DNA: TGTGCCAGCAGCTCTGCTAGCGGGTACAATGAGCAGTTCTTC.

This sequence joins TRBV28 and TRBJ1-4; D perhaps matches TRBD1 (5 bases). CDR1 is MDHEN and CDR2 is SYDVKM in the germline V gene. CDR3 length equals 14 residues. V was shortened by 8 bases and J by 4 bases, with 14 bases between the two germline ends. The CDR3 nucleotides read TGTGCCAGCCTTGACAGTAACCTTAATGAAAAACTGTTTTTT. Protein product: CASLDSNLNEKLFF.

The CDR3 DNA sequence: TGTGCCAGCAGCTTAGGTCAGACACCAAACCTTAACTATGGCTACACCTTC. This codes for CASSLGQTPNLNYGYTF. The chain joins TRBV13 to TRBJ1-2; D uncertain. The germline V gene has CDR1 PRHDT and CDR2 FYEKMQ (reference sequence). The CDR3 has 17 residues. Trimming shortened V by 0 bases and J by 1 base, and 15 bases separated the two germline ends.

The rearrangement uses TRBV20-1 and TRBJ2-3, with 11 bases matching TRBD2. Germline V lookup: CDR1 DFQATT, CDR2 SNEGSKA (reference sequence). The CDR3 totals 14 residues. Trimming cost V 5 bases and J 0 bases; bases outside gene matches: 1. The CDR3 DNA sequence: TGCAGTGCTCGACTAGCGGGGAGCACAGATACGCAGTATTTT. The encoded protein is CSARLAGSTDTQYF.

The chain carries TRBV7-2 and TRBJ2-3; possible D gene TRBD2, 5 bases. The CDR3 consists of 15 residues. Trimming removed 3 bases from V and 0 bases from J, with 10 bases in between. CDR1 is SGHTA, CDR2 FQGNSA, per germline. The CDR3 DNA reads as TGTGCCAGCAGCTTCGACTACCTAAGCACAGATACGCAGTATTTT. This translates into CASSFDYLSTDTQYF. Supplemented by reference TRBV7-2 and TRBJ2-3, the full variable domain reads GAGVSQSPSNKVTEKGKDVELRCDPISGHTALYWYRQSLGQGLEFLIYFQGNSAPDKSGLPSDRFSAERTGGSVSTLTIQRTQQEDSAVYLCASSFDYLSTDTQYFGPGTRLTVL.

This clonotype has only a few counts. This sequence joins TRBV20-1 and TRBJ2-1; a weak D match, TRBD2 (7 bases). Per the germline V gene, CDR1 is DFQATT and CDR2 is SNEGSKA (reference sequence). Trimming pared 3 bases from V and 8 bases from J, leaving 14 bases between. The CDR3 extends over 13 amino acids. CDR3 nucleotides: TGCAGTGCTAGGGGGGGGGCCTTCGATGAGCAGTTCTTC. It yields the protein CSARGGAFDEQFF.

The rearrangement links TRBV10-3 to TRBJ2-1, with D possibly called TRBD1 or TRBD2 (6 bases each). The CDR3 totals 17 residues. Germline CDR1 is ENHRY and CDR2 is SYGVKD. V was cut by 2 bases and J by 7 bases, with 21 bases left in between. The CDR3 loop is CAISERGPGTGVNEQFF. The CDR3 DNA is TGTGCCATCAGTGAGCGGGGGCCCGGGACGGGGGTAAATGAGCAGTTCTTC.

The J gene is TRBJ2-1, the V gene TRBV5-1; possibly TRBD1 or TRBD2 for D (5 bases each). Germline CDR1 is SGHRS and CDR2 is YFSETQ. CDR3 size: 16 residues. Trimming shortened V by 0 bases and J by 5 bases, and 15 bases separated the two germline ends. The CDR3 reads CASSLEGRVNDNEQFF. The CDR3 coding sequence is TGCGCCAGCAGCTTGGAGGGGAGAGTTAACGACAATGAGCAGTTCTTC.

Only one count was recorded for this clonotype. The chain links TRBV5-6 to TRBJ2-3; a weak D match, TRBD2 (5 bases). CDR1 is SGHDT, CDR2 YYEEEE, per germline. The CDR3 is made up of 13 amino acids. Trimming left V 4 bases short and J 7 bases short, with 13 bases between. CDR3 amino acids: CASSPLDSYTQYF. The CDR3 nucleotides read TGTGCCAGCAGCCCACTAGACTCTTATACGCAGTATTTT.

The chain combines TRBV20-1 with TRBJ1-5; possible D gene TRBD1, 6 bases. The CDR3 has 14 amino acids. Germline values: CDR1 DFQATT, CDR2 SNEGSKA (reference sequence). Trimming took off 0 bases at V and 7 bases at J, with 13 bases between the two ends. The CDR3 DNA sequence: TGCAGTGCTAGAGAAGGAGGGGGTCTACAGCCCCAGCATTTT. It yields the protein CSAREGGGLQPQHF.

This chain links TRBV4-3 with TRBJ2-7; 10 bases line up with TRBD2. Germline lookup yields CDR1 LGHNA and CDR2 YSLEER. The CDR3 consists of 17 residues. J was trimmed by 0 bases and V by 2 bases; bases with no gene match: 7. CDR3 sequence: CASSQSGGGLSSYEQYF. The CDR3 DNA sequence: TGCGCCAGCAGCCAAAGCGGGGGGGGCCTTAGCTCCTACGAGCAGTACTTC.

The chain couples TRBV29-1 to TRBJ1-5; D gene unclear. Trimming removed 1 base from V and 8 bases from J, with 24 bases in between. Germline CDR1 and CDR2: SQVTM and ANQGSEA. This CDR3 has 17 amino acids. The CDR3 DNA reads as TGCAGCGTTGAAGTCCCCTCCGTAGGACGGGCGTTAGAGCCCCAGCATTTT. Translating gives CSVEVPSVGRALEPQHF.

The V call is TRBV20-1, the J call TRBJ1-4; D unclear. This CDR3 spans 15 amino acids. Deletions cut 6 bases from V and 8 bases from J, with 22 bases between. Germline V lookup: CDR1 DFQATT, CDR2 SNEGSKA (reference sequence). The CDR3 sequence: CSARIPLLPGEKLFF. CDR3 coding DNA: TGCAGTGCCAGGATACCTCTATTGCCTGGAGAAAAACTGTTTTTT.

The rearrangement uses TRBV7-2 and TRBJ1-6; possible D gene TRBD1, 5 bases. Trimming cost V 5 bases and J 10 bases, with 15 bases left between them. This CDR3 region has 14 residues. The germline V gene encodes CDR1 SGHTA and CDR2 FQGNSA. The CDR3 DNA is TGTGCCAGCAGCGCGAGACAGCCGAAGTCACCCCTCCACTTT. Translated, it gives CASSARQPKSPLHF.

The chain recombines TRBV6-1 with TRBJ2-7; 8 bases map to TRBD2. The germline V gene encodes CDR1 MNHNS and CDR2 SASEGT. J lost 11 bases, V lost 3 bases, and 9 bases had no gene match. The CDR3 extends over 13 amino acids. The CDR3 DNA reads TGTGCCAGCAGTGATTCTGTACTAGCGGTGGAGTACTTC. This gives the protein CASSDSVLAVEYF.

The V and J genes are TRBV29-1 and TRBJ2-1; D call uncertain. Trimming shortened V by 7 bases and J by 3 bases, and 16 bases separated the two germline ends. The CDR3 spans 14 residues. Germline-derived CDR1 and CDR2 are SQVTM and ANQGSEA. DNA for the CDR3: TGCAGCGGTACGCCTTCCGGCCTCTACAATGAGCAGTTCTTC. It yields the protein CSGTPSGLYNEQFF.

The rearrangement joins TRBV6-2 or TRBV6-3 to TRBJ2-4; possible D gene TRBD2, 7 bases. The J call may be mistaken, given a closer DNA end match to TRBJ2-7. The germline gives CDR1 MNHEY, CDR2 SVGEGT. The length of the CDR3 is 15 residues. The chain's CDR3 is CASSPQGRVHYEQYF. The CDR3 DNA reads as TGTGCCAGCAGTCCGCAGGGGAGGGTACACTACGAGCAGTACTTC.

This clonotype has only a few counts. This chain joins TRBV20-1 and TRBJ2-7, with TRBD2 identical over 9 bases. The CDR3 covers 15 residues. Germline V gene data show CDR1 as DFQATT and CDR2 as SNEGSKA (reference sequence). V shed 0 bases and J 2 bases; nucleotides not matched to a gene: 5. CDR3 in DNA: TGCAGTGCTAGAGAGGGGGCGGGAGGGCCCTACGAGCAGTACTTC. It specifies CSAREGAGGPYEQYF.

This clonotype was detected ten times or more. V and J are TRBV3-1 and TRBJ2-1; no clear D gene. Germline V gene lookup returns CDR1 LGHDT and CDR2 YNNKEL (reference sequence). The CDR3 has 12 residues. Trimming shortened V by 3 bases and J by 8 bases, and 8 bases separated the two germline ends. The CDR3 sequence is CASSQDSDEQFF. In DNA form, the CDR3 reads TGTGCCAGCAGCCAGGATTCAGATGAGCAGTTCTTC.

The V call is TRBV27, the J call TRBJ2-7, with D possibly matching TRBD2 (6 bases). V shed 4 bases and J shed 3 bases, with 10 bases lying between them. The CDR3 sequence is 13 residues long. CDR1 is MNHEY, CDR2 SMNVEV, per germline (reference sequence). The chain's CDR3 is CASSYRRDYEQYF. The CDR3 region has the DNA TGTGCCAGCAGTTATCGGAGGGACTACGAGCAGTACTTC.

The chain has TRBV20-1 and TRBJ2-1; 9 bases align to TRBD2. This CDR3 region has 15 residues. Germline CDR1 reads DFQATT; CDR2 reads SNEGSKA (reference sequence). V was clipped by 3 bases and J by 8 bases; unmatched bases: 11. This chain's CDR3 is CSASPAGGASDEQFF. The CDR3 nucleotides read TGCAGTGCTAGCCCCGCGGGGGGGGCATCCGATGAGCAGTTCTTC.

The V call is TRBV27, the J call TRBJ2-7, with D unclear. Trimming stripped 3 bases from V and 2 bases from J, with 11 bases between. From germline, CDR1 is MNHEY and CDR2 SMNVEV (reference sequence). This CDR3 contains 14 residues. CDR3 coding DNA: TGTGCCAGCAGTTTTTCGGGCAAAACCTACGAGCAGTACTTC. This translates into CASSFSGKTYEQYF.